The 30 T cell receptor beta chains below were found in one sample sequenced in a study of technical replicates of blood from a few donors. Repertoires were generated with immunoSEQ multiplex PCR, while TCRdb's copy carries only in-frame clones and drops some. The data contain around 68,000 clones, about 97% of them seen just once; the ten biggest clones take up 0.25% to 0.35%. The sequenced sample was T cells isolated from PBMCs. The receptors originated from a human donor in good health.

This clone was seen once. This chain joins TRBV27 and TRBJ2-1; D perhaps matches TRBD1 (6 bases). The CDR3 length is 15 residues. CDR1 MNHEY and CDR2 SMNVEV come from the germline V gene (reference sequence). V was cut by 1 base and J by 4 bases, with 11 bases left in between. The CDR3 coding sequence is TGTGCCAGCAGTTTATACAGGGCCCCGTACAATGAGCAGTTCTTC. It specifies CASSLYRAPYNEQFF.

The chain joins TRBV4-3 to TRBJ1-2; 7 positions match TRBD1. CDR3 length: 16 amino acids. Trimming took 4 bases from V and 6 from J; bases not matched to a gene: 14. CDR1 is LGHNA, CDR2 YSLEER, per germline. CDR3 nucleotides: TGCGCCAGCAGCCCTCAAAGGGACAGCCTCTTTGATGGCTACACCTTC. It codes for CASSPQRDSLFDGYTF.

The chain links TRBV6-5 to TRBJ1-4; D possibly corresponds to TRBD1 (5 bases). In germline, CDR1 is MNHEY, CDR2 SVGAGI. This CDR3 comprises 14 residues. V was shortened by 8 bases and J by 10 bases, with 20 bases between the two germline ends. In DNA, the CDR3 is TGTGCCAGCCGCGAGGGACGGGAGAGAGGAAAACTGTTTTTT. This codes for CASREGRERGKLFF.

The rearrangement links TRBV5-4 to TRBJ2-7, with D maybe TRBD1 (6 bases). Germline CDR1 reads SGHNT; CDR2 reads YYREEE (reference sequence). The V and J ends lost 0 bases and 3 bases respectively, with 7 bases between them. The CDR3 is 13 residues long. Here the CDR3 reads CASSLGQVYEQYF. CDR3 in DNA: TGTGCCAGCAGCTTGGGACAGGTCTACGAGCAGTACTTC. The full variable domain, completed using reference TRBV5-4 and TRBJ2-7, is ETGVTQSPTHLIKTRGQQVTLRCSSQSGHNTVSWYQQALGQGPQFIFQYYREEENGRGNFPPRFSGLQFPNYSSELNVNALELDDSALYLCASSLGQVYEQYFGPGTRLTVT.

The chain links TRBV4-3 to TRBJ1-2; the match to TRBD1 covers 9 bases. CDR1 and CDR2 (germline): LGHNA, YSLEER. The CDR3 has 14 residues. V was clipped by 1 base and J by 5 bases; unmatched bases: 2. CDR3 loop: CASSQVGTGYGYTF. The DNA of the CDR3 is TGCGCCAGCAGCCAAGTAGGGACAGGGTATGGCTACACCTTC.

The rearrangement uses TRBV5-1 and TRBJ2-1; 8 bases are shared with TRBD2. The length of the CDR3 is 16 residues. Trimming at V came to 4 bases and at J to 1 base, leaving 7 bases not matched to a gene. The germline gives CDR1 SGHRS, CDR2 YFSETQ. The chain's CDR3 is CASSAHSGVSYNEQFF. In nucleotides, the CDR3 is TGCGCCAGCAGCGCCCATAGCGGGGTATCCTACAATGAGCAGTTCTTC.

The rearrangement links TRBV7-8 to TRBJ2-7, with D possibly TRBD1 on 6 matching bases. Germline lookup yields CDR1 SGHVS and CDR2 FQNEAQ. The V and J ends lost 0 bases and 1 base respectively, with 10 bases between them. This CDR3 region has 15 residues. CDR3 sequence: CASSLARGNSYEQYF. The CDR3 DNA follows: TGTGCCAGCAGCTTAGCCAGGGGAAATTCCTACGAGCAGTACTTC.

The V and J genes are TRBV5-1 and TRBJ1-2, with 10 bases lining up with TRBD1. CDR3 size: 14 residues. Germline CDR1 SGHRS, CDR2 YFSETQ. V was pared by 4 bases and J by 3 bases, with 3 bases of the junction left unmatched. The DNA for the CDR3 is TGCGCCAGCAGCCGACAGGGGGCATACTATGGCTACACCTTC. Protein sequence: CASSRQGAYYGYTF. Looking up the rest from reference TRBV5-1 and TRBJ1-2 gives the full variable domain: KAGVTQTPRYLIKTRGQQVTLSCSPISGHRSVSWYQQTPGQGLQFLFEYFSETQRNKGNFPGRFSGRQFSNSRSEMNVSTLELGDSALYLCASSRQGAYYGYTFGSGTRLTVV.

This rearrangement joins TRBV28 to TRBJ2-3, with a weak D call TRBD1 (5 bases). Germline values: CDR1 MDHEN, CDR2 SYDVKM. Trimming stripped 6 bases from V and 6 bases from J, with 19 bases between. The CDR3 covers 15 residues. The CDR3 loop reads CASSPGFSAVDTQYF. CDR3 in DNA: TGTGCCAGCAGCCCAGGGTTTAGTGCGGTGGATACGCAGTATTTT.

CDR3 loop: CASSIGQGAEAFF. The DNA of the CDR3 is TGTGCCAGTAGTATTGGGCAAGGGGCTGAAGCTTTCTTT. The J gene is TRBJ1-1, the V gene TRBV19; maybe TRBD1 (5 bases). The CDR3 extends over 13 amino acids. V lost 3 bases and J 6 bases, leaving 11 bases between the germline ends. CDR1 and CDR2 from the germline V gene are LNHDA and SQIVND (reference sequence).

This clone was observed once. This rearrangement joins TRBV6-5 to TRBJ1-2; possible D gene TRBD1, 5 bases. CDR3 size: 14 residues. Germline V gene data show CDR1 as MNHEY and CDR2 as SVGAGI. Deletions cut 5 bases from V and 7 bases from J, with 17 bases between. The CDR3 DNA follows: TGTGCCAGCAGTGTACAGCCGGGGGAGGGTGGCTACACCTTC. It specifies CASSVQPGEGGYTF.

V and J are TRBV11-3 and TRBJ2-7; TRBD2 aligns across 8 bases. CDR3 length: 14 amino acids. CDR1 is SGHNT, CDR2 YENEEA, per germline. Germline trimming cut 4 bases from V and 2 bases from J; bases unmatched to any gene: 4. The CDR3, as DNA: TGTGCCAGCAGCTCGAGCGGGAGCCCCTACGAGCAGTACTTC. This translates into CASSSSGSPYEQYF.

The CDR3 is CSVDLSDEAFF. The CDR3 coding sequence is TGCAGCGTGGACTTATCCGATGAAGCTTTCTTT. The J gene is TRBJ1-1, the V gene TRBV29-1, with D unresolved. Germline lookup yields CDR1 SQVTM and CDR2 ANQGSEA. V shed 6 bases and J shed 7 bases, with 12 bases lying between them. The CDR3 sequence is 11 residues long.

This chain uses TRBV7-2 with TRBJ1-2; 10 nucleotides match TRBD1. The CDR3 has 14 residues. With 5 bases clipped from V and 10 bases from J, the junction kept 10 bases outside the gene matches. Looked up from germline, CDR1 is SGHTA and CDR2 is FQGNSA. CDR3 region: CASSPFRDRGSYTF. For the CDR3, the DNA is TGTGCCAGCAGCCCATTCCGGGACAGGGGTTCCTACACCTTC.

The chain joins TRBV4-1 to TRBJ2-7; possibly TRBD1 for D (6 bases). There are 15 residues in the CDR3. Trimming removed 2 bases from V and 2 bases from J, with 13 bases in between. The germline CDR1 and CDR2 sequences are MGHRA and YSYEKL. CDR3 in amino acids: CASSQRSAGAYEQYF. The CDR3 nucleotides are TGCGCCAGCAGCCAAAGGTCGGCAGGGGCCTACGAGCAGTACTTC.

The chain joins TRBV2 to TRBJ2-3; 11 positions match TRBD2. The V and J ends lost 5 bases and 6 bases, in that order; junction bases with no gene match: 7. The CDR3 has 15 amino acids. In germline, CDR1 is SNHLY, CDR2 FYNNEI. For the CDR3, the DNA is TGTGCCAGCAGTTTTAGCGGGAGGGCCGGGGATACGCAGTATTTT. This codes for CASSFSGRAGDTQYF.

The V gene is TRBV5-1, the J gene TRBJ2-7, with a possible D match to TRBD2 (5 bases). Germline values: CDR1 SGHRS, CDR2 YFSETQ. With 4 bases removed from V and 7 bases from J, the gap between germline ends came to 18 bases. The CDR3 is made up of 14 amino acids. CDR3 in amino acids: CASSTTSPSREQYF. DNA of the CDR3: TGCGCCAGCAGCACTACTAGTCCCTCTCGGGAGCAGTACTTC.

The chain links TRBV25-1 to TRBJ2-3, with unresolved D. This CDR3 comprises 13 residues. Between the trimmed V and J ends, which lost 1 base and 3 bases, there was a span of 5 bases. Germline V gives CDR1 MGHDK, CDR2 SYGVNS. This CDR3 is CASSELETDTQYF. The CDR3 DNA is TGTGCCAGCAGTGAATTAGAAACAGATACGCAGTATTTT.

The chain uses TRBV5-1 and TRBJ1-1; 8 bases are shared with TRBD1. Germline-derived CDR1 and CDR2 are SGHRS and YFSETQ. CDR3 length equals 14 residues. Unmatched junction bases numbered 7, after V lost 4 bases and J lost 5 bases. The chain's CDR3 is CASSKTGVRTEAFF. The CDR3 DNA is TGCGCCAGCAGCAAGACAGGGGTTAGGACTGAAGCTTTCTTT.

The genes are TRBV7-2 and TRBJ2-3; 7 nucleotides agree with TRBD2. The germline V gene has CDR1 SGHTA and CDR2 FQGNSA. The CDR3 consists of 18 residues. V lost 4 bases to trimming and J lost 1 base; unmatched junction nucleotides: 14. The CDR3: CASSSQAGSIRGTDTQYF. The CDR3 region has the DNA TGTGCCAGCAGCTCGCAAGCGGGATCAATTCGGGGCACAGATACGCAGTATTTT.

This chain uses TRBV29-1 with TRBJ2-3, with 11 nucleotides matching TRBD2. J gave up 0 bases and V 7 bases, and 12 bases lay outside the gene matches. This CDR3 has 17 residues. CDR1 is SQVTM, CDR2 ANQGSEA, per germline. CDR3 coding DNA: TGCAGCGGTAAAACTAGCGGGAGATACTCTAGCACAGATACGCAGTATTTT. Translation gives CSGKTSGRYSSTDTQYF.

The rearrangement uses TRBV14 and TRBJ2-1; D is uncertain. The germline V gene has CDR1 SGHDN and CDR2 FVKESK. Trimming removed 2 bases at V and 12 bases at J, with 14 bases between. The length of the CDR3 is 13 residues. CDR3 coding DNA: TGTGCCAGCAGCCAAACGAGACATACGGTGCAGTTCTTC. Encoded protein: CASSQTRHTVQFF.

V and J are TRBV11-1 and TRBJ2-7; 12 nucleotides line up with TRBD1. Trimming at V came to 5 bases and at J to 6 bases, leaving 2 bases not matched to a gene. Germline CDR1 SGHAT, CDR2 FQDESV (reference sequence). The length of the CDR3 is 13 residues. The CDR3 DNA is TGTGCCAGCAGCGGGACAGGGGGCGGCGAGCAGTACTTC. Its protein product is CASSGTGGGEQYF.

The chain employs TRBV6-5 and TRBJ1-4; D gene ambiguous. Germline assignment: CDR1 MNHEY and CDR2 SVGAGI. V was cut by 2 bases and J by 8 bases, with 6 bases left in between. The CDR3 extends over 12 amino acids. CDR3: CASSYTSEKLFF. CDR3 in DNA: TGTGCCAGCAGTTACACTTCAGAAAAACTGTTTTTT.

The rearrangement links TRBV25-1 to TRBJ2-2; D is unresolved. The CDR3 is made up of 16 amino acids. Germline assignment: CDR1 MGHDK and CDR2 SYGVNS. The germline V and J ends were trimmed by 2 bases and 0 bases, with 10 bases remaining between them. The CDR3 loop is CASSEGGAPNTGELFF. The CDR3 DNA is TGTGCCAGCAGTGAAGGCGGCGCCCCGAACACCGGGGAGCTGTTTTTT.

The gene calls are TRBV6-5 and TRBJ2-7, with 10 nucleotides matching TRBD2. The CDR3 extends over 15 amino acids. The germline gives CDR1 MNHEY, CDR2 SVGAGI. The V and J ends lost 0 bases and 4 bases, in that order; junction bases with no gene match: 3. Written as DNA, the CDR3 is TGTGCCAGCAGTTACTCGCTAGCGGGGGCTTACGAGCAGTACTTC. Protein sequence: CASSYSLAGAYEQYF.

The chain carries TRBV9 and TRBJ2-7; TRBD2 matches at 7 bases. The CDR3 totals 12 residues. The germline CDR1 and CDR2 sequences are SGDLS and YYNGEE. V lost 0 bases to trimming and J lost 6 bases; unmatched junction nucleotides: 0. CDR3 loop: CASSVGGGEQYF. Here the CDR3 DNA reads TGTGCCAGCAGCGTAGGGGGGGGCGAGCAGTACTTC.

This chain joins TRBV2 and TRBJ1-2; 7 nucleotides agree with TRBD1. Trimming took 4 bases from V and 4 from J; bases not matched to a gene: 6. The germline gives CDR1 SNHLY, CDR2 FYNNEI. The CDR3 consists of 14 residues. The CDR3 DNA is TGTGCCAGCAGTGGACAGGGTATTGGCTATGGCTACACCTTC. Translated: CASSGQGIGYGYTF.

This rearrangement joins TRBV11-2 to TRBJ2-7, with D tentatively TRBD1 (5 bases). V dropped 0 bases and J dropped 0 bases, with 9 bases sitting between them. The CDR3 has 15 amino acids. CDR1 is SGHAT, CDR2 FQNNGV, per germline. The CDR3 sequence is CASSLDPGSSYEQYF. DNA for the CDR3: TGTGCCAGCAGCTTAGATCCAGGGTCCTCCTACGAGCAGTACTTC.

J is TRBJ2-3 and V is TRBV5-1; 12 bases fit TRBD2. The length of the CDR3 is 15 residues. V gave up 2 bases and J gave up 6 bases; unmatched junction bases: 4. CDR1 is SGHRS, CDR2 YFSETQ, per germline. CDR3 coding DNA: TGCGCCAGCAGCTTACTAGCGGGAGGTGCGGATACGCAGTATTTT. Residues: CASSLLAGGADTQYF.